This T cell receptor beta chain was sequenced in a study of T cell changes during pregnancy in multiple sclerosis. The germline V and J ends were trimmed by 6 bases and 7 bases, with 13 bases remaining between them. CDR1 is MNHEY and CDR2 is SVGAGI in the germline V gene. CDR3 length: 13 residues. Generated by immunoSEQ multiplex PCR, the TCRdb table keeps only in-frame clones and is missing some. The data show roughly 42,000 clones, with 89% seen just once and 0.5% to 0.65% held by the top ten. This receptor was taken from a female donor with multiple sclerosis, enrolled in a pregnancy study. The chain joins TRBV6-5 to TRBJ1-5; weak D call: TRBD1 (5 bases). The specimen was CD4+ T cells from peripheral blood mononuclear cells, collected in the first trimester of pregnancy. This chain's CDR3 is CASRIRVGQPQHF. The CDR3 nucleotides read TGTGCCAGCAGGATCAGGGTTGGGCAGCCCCAGCATTTT.